Listed below are T cell receptor beta chains from one sample, sequenced in a study of blood T cells in healthy people across ages. TCRdb re-called the 5' RACE reads with MiXCR, one entry per CDR3 protein. Of about 1.6 million distinct CDR3 sequences in the sample, about 35% were seen once. The sample was blood. Every receptor here comes from a woman aged 25 to 45 in good health. CDR3s include the opening cysteine and the closing phenylalanine or tryptophan. The D gene is left open where the match is weak. Rows may omit the clone size; those that give it use once, few, many or a size class.

TRBJ2-7 - TRBV5-1 15 once TGCGCCAGCAGCTTTCCGGACAGTTCCTACAATGAGCAGTACTTC CASSFPDSSYNEQYF
TRBJ2-3 - TRBV18 13 - TGTGCCAGCTCACCACCAACGACAGATACGCAGTATTTT CASSPPTTDTQYF
TRBJ2-1 TRBD2 TRBV6-2/TRBV6-3 17 - TGTGCCAGCAGACGCCGAGCGGGAGGCGAGGGCTCCAATGAGCAGTTCTTC CASRRRAGGEGSNEQFF
TRBJ2-1 TRBD2 TRBV10-3 18 - TGTGCCATCAGCTTACCGGGACTAGCGGGTTTCTCCTACAATGAGCAGTTCTTC CAISLPGLAGFSYNEQFF
TRBJ1-2 - TRBV6-6 14 - TGTGCCAGCAGTTACTCGGAAGGGGTAGAAGGCTACACCTTC CASSYSEGVEGYTF
TRBJ1-5 - TRBV20-1 12 many TGCAGTGCTTCGGCCCCCAATCAGCCCCAGCATTTT CSASAPNQPQHF
TRBJ2-3 - TRBV5-1 16 - TGCGCCAGCAGCTTTGTCCGGGGCCCTTCCACAGATACGCGGTATTTT CASSFVRGPSTDTRYF
TRBJ2-1 TRBD2 TRBV5-4 18 - TGTGCCAGCAGCTTGGCGGGGGGGAGCTTTCTTGGTGTCAATGAGCAGTTCTTC CASSLAGGSFLGVNEQFF
TRBJ1-1 - TRBV5-1 17 - TGCGCCAGCAGCTTGCGACAGCCAAGGGATTCGGGCACTGAAGCTTTCTTT CASSLRQPRDSGTEAFF
TRBJ2-3 - TRBV9 15 once TGTGCCAGCAGCGAGGGGAATAGAGGAGCAGATACGCAGTATTTT CASSEGNRGADTQYF
TRBJ2-3 - TRBV7-8 15 - TGTGCCAGCAGCTTAGCCTGGGCGAGCACAGATACGCAGTATTTT CASSLAWASTDTQYF
TRBJ2-1 - TRBV27 14 - TGTGCCAGCAGTTTCAGCAGCTCCTACAATGAGCAGTTCTTC CASSFSSSYNEQFF
TRBJ2-7 - TRBV7-2 14 - TGTGCCAGCAGCCGAGGACCCTCTGTCTACGAGCAGTACTTC CASSRGPSVYEQYF
TRBJ2-1 - TRBV3-1 15 few TGTGCCAGCAGCCAAGATATCCTAGCAGACAATGAGCAGTTCTTC CASSQDILADNEQFF
TRBJ2-1 - TRBV7-2 18 few TGTGCCAGCAGCTTAGCTCCCCCTGAGTGGGAGTCCTACAATGAGCAGTTCTTC CASSLAPPEWESYNEQFF
TRBJ2-3 TRBD2 TRBV5-1 19 - TGCGCCAGCTCTCGAGCAGGACTAGCGGGGGGCTCTAGCACAGATACGCAGTATTTT CASSRAGLAGGSSTDTQYF
TRBJ2-1 - TRBV9 16 - TGTGCCAGCAGCCCCGGGGGGCTAGCGCGCGTATCGGAGCAGTTCTTC CASSPGGLARVSEQFF
TRBJ2-3 - TRBV6-2/TRBV6-3 12 - TGTGCCAGCAGTCAACAGGCCTATACGCAGTATTTT CASSQQAYTQYF
TRBJ2-1 TRBD2 TRBV20-1 17 - TGCAGTGCTAGGGGGCAGCTACTAGCGGGGGCTCACAATGAGCAGTTCTTC CSARGQLLAGAHNEQFF
TRBJ2-7 - TRBV6-4 14 few TGTGCCAGCAGTGGGGGCAGGGTGGTCTACGAGCAGTACTTC CASSGGRVVYEQYF
TRBJ2-7 TRBD1 TRBV28 16 - TGTGCCAGCAGTTTTGTGGGACAGGTGAGGGGATACGAGCAGTACTTC CASSFVGQVRGYEQYF
TRBJ2-1 - TRBV20-1 14 - TGCAGTGCCAACGGGAGCCCTTCCTACAATGTGCAGTTCTTC CSANGSPSYNVQFF
TRBJ2-1 TRBD1 TRBV3-1 16 - TGTGCCAGCAGTCCCACAGGGGGAGTAGGGATAAATGAGCAGTTCTTC CASSPTGGVGINEQFF
TRBJ2-3 TRBD2 TRBV20-1 13 - TGCGGTGCTAGGCTAGCGGGAGCCCCCGGGTTGTATTTT CGARLAGAPGLYF
TRBJ2-1 TRBD2 TRBV20-1 13 - TGCAGTGCTATAGCGGGAACCTACAATGAGCAGTTCTTC CSAIAGTYNEQFF
TRBJ2-5 TRBD1 TRBV15 15 - TGTGCCACCAGCCGAGATCGGCAGGGGGCCGTGGCCCAGTACTTC CATSRDRQGAVAQYF
TRBJ2-7 TRBD2 TRBV9 15 many TGTGCCAGCAGCGCCGGGACTAGCGGCTCCTACGAGCAGTACTTC CASSAGTSGSYEQYF
TRBJ2-3 - TRBV9 15 - TGTGCCAGCAGCGTAGCCGGCACTGATATCGATACGCAGTATTTT CASSVAGTDIDTQYF
TRBJ2-1 TRBD2 TRBV5-1 15 - TGCGCCAGCAGCTTACTAGCGGGAGATTTGAATGAGCAGTTCTTC CASSLLAGDLNEQFF
TRBJ2-3 - TRBV7-9 15 - TGTGCCAGCAGCCTAGAAGGGCAGGGGAGAGATACGCAGTATTTT CASSLEGQGRDTQYF
TRBJ2-5 TRBD1 TRBV10-3 13 - TGTGCCATCAGTTACGGACAGGAAGAGACCCAGTACTTC CAISYGQEETQYF
TRBJ2-7 - TRBV7-6 15 few TGTGCCAGCAGCTTAGGGGCTATGGGCACCTACGAGCAGTACTTC CASSLGAMGTYEQYF
TRBJ2-5 - TRBV10-3 15 - TGTGCCATCAGGGGAGACGTATTCGGGCAAGAGACCCGGTACTTC CAIRGDVFGQETRYF
TRBJ1-2 TRBD1 TRBV5-1 15 - TGCGCCAGCAGCTCTGGGACAGTTACTAACTATGGCTACACCTTC CASSSGTVTNYGYTF
TRBJ1-4 - TRBV4-2 16 few TGTGCCAGCAGCCAAGATTCCGCCAGAGAAGATGAAAAACTGTTTTTT CASSQDSAREDEKLFF
TRBJ1-1 - TRBV5-1 13 - TGCGCCAGCGGACCGACGGAGAACACTGAAGCTTTCTTT CASGPTENTEAFF